The T cell receptor beta chain under discussion was sequenced for a study of beta chain features in type 1 diabetes. General study points: When cDNA is sequenced, cells with high TCR expression could be over-represented. For Type 1 diabetes patients, all four CD4+ subsets carried TCRB CDR3s that were moderately but significantly shorter. When VDJ junctions were examined, type 1 diabetes patients showed fewer insertions and more deletions.

Based on CD45RO/CCR7/CD25/CD127/CD95/CD27, CD4+ regulatory, stem cell-like memory, naive and central memory cells were sorted. Since all of the isolated RNA was reverse transcribed, expressed TCRB transcripts were what got sequenced. Sequenced by immunoSEQ multiplex PCR; TCRdb stores in-frame clones only, minus some. The top ten hold about 0.027% of the sample, which has more than 250,000 clones, roughly 22% seen once. As to this clone: Its antigen is unknown.

Trimming cost V 9 bases and J 8 bases, with 22 bases left between them. The CDR3 consists of 14 residues. Germline V gene data show CDR1 as SNHLY and CDR2 as FYNNEI. Specimen: naive CD4+ T cells from blood. The receptor was isolated from a middle-aged woman with type 1 diabetes. The rearrangement uses TRBV2 and TRBJ1-1, with D tentatively TRBD1 (6 bases). DNA of the CDR3: TGTGCCAGTGTGAGGAGGGTGGGGGGGCGCGAAGCTTTCTTT. Protein: CASVRRVGGREAFF.